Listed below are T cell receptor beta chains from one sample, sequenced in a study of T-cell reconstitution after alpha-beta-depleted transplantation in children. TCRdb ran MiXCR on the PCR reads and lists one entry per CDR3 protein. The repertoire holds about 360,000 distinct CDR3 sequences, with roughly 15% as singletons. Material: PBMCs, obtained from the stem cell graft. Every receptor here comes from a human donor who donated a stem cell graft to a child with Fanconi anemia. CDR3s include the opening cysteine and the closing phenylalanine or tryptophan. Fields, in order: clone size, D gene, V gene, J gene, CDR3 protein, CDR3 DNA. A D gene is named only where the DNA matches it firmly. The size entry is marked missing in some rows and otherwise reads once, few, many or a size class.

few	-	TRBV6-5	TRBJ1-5	CASSYRQDNQPQHF	TGTGCCAGCAGTTATAGACAGGACAATCAGCCCCAGCATTTT
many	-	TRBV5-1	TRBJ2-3	CASSLDGGSTDTQYF	TGCGCCAGCAGCTTGGACGGCGGGAGCACAGATACGCAGTATTTT
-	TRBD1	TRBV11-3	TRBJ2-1	CASSLKQGYGEQFF	TGTGCCAGCAGCTTGAAACAGGGGTACGGTGAGCAGTTCTTC
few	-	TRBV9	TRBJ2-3	CASSLRTEDTQYF	TGTGCCAGCAGCCTGCGGACAGAAGATACGCAGTATTTT
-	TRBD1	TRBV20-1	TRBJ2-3	CSARAYPRQGSTDTQYF	TGCAGTGCTAGAGCCTACCCTCGACAGGGGAGCACAGATACGCAGTATTTT
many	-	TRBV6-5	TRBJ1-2	CASSYLGPGDGYTF	TGTGCCAGCAGTTACTTGGGCCCAGGAGACGGCTACACCTTC
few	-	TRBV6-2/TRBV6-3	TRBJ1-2	CASKQGTNYGYTF	TGTGCCAGCAAGCAGGGAACCAACTATGGCTACACCTTC
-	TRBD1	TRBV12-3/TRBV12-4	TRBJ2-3	CASSLVGQVDTQYF	TGTGCCAGCAGTTTAGTGGGACAGGTAGATACGCAGTATTTT
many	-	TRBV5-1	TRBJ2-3	CASAQGGHSTDTQYF	TGCGCCAGCGCCCAGGGGGGCCATAGCACAGATACGCAGTATTTT
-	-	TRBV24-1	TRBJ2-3	CATSAWGDTQYF	TGTGCCACCAGTGCCTGGGGAGATACGCAGTATTTT
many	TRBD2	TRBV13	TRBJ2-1	CASSLLAGVSSNEQFF	TGTGCCAGCAGCTTACTAGCGGGGGTGAGTTCAAATGAGCAGTTCTTC
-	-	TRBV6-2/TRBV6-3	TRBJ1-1	CASRSNAGKDMNTEAFF	TGTGCCAGCCGATCCAACGCGGGCAAAGATATGAACACTGAAGCTTTCTTT
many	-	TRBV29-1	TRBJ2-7	CSVEDRSSYEQYF	TGCAGCGTTGAAGATCGGTCCTCCTACGAGCAGTACTTC
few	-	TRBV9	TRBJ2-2	CASSVGVPGELFF	TGTGCCAGCAGCGTAGGGGTCCCCGGGGAGCTGTTTTTT
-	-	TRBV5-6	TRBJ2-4	CASGPGEDKNIQYF	TGTGCCAGCGGGCCAGGGGAGGACAAAAACATTCAGTACTTC
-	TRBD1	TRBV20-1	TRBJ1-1	CSVKEGTGPTEAFF	TGCAGTGTGAAGGAAGGGACAGGGCCCACTGAAGCTTTCTTT
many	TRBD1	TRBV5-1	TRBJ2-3	CASSAGTGGHTQYF	TGCGCCAGCTCCGCCGGGACAGGGGGCCATACGCAGTATTTT
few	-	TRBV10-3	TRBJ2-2	CAISESRVPVGGELFF	TGTGCCATCAGTGAGTCGAGGGTTCCAGTAGGCGGGGAGCTGTTTTTT
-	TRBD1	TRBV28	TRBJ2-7	CASSPSHGDSLYEQYF	TGTGCCAGCAGTCCATCCCATGGGGACAGCCTCTACGAGCAGTACTTC
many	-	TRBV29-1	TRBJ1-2	CSVESVKGVGGYTF	TGCAGCGTTGAATCCGTGAAGGGGGTCGGAGGCTACACCTTC
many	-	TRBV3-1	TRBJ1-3	CASSQAHSGNTIYF	TGTGCCAGCAGCCAAGCCCACTCTGGAAACACCATATATTTT
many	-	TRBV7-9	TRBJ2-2	CASSPRSSATATGELFF	TGTGCCAGCAGCCCGAGATCGAGCGCTACCGCCACCGGGGAGCTGTTTTTT
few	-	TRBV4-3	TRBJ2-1	CASSQDGSYSEQFF	TGCGCCAGCAGCCAAGATGGGAGCTACTCAGAGCAGTTCTTC
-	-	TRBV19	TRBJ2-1	CASSIDSGSYNEQFF	TGTGCCAGTAGTATAGATTCCGGCTCCTACAATGAGCAGTTCTTC
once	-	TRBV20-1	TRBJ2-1	CSARVGDNEQFF	TGCAGTGCTAGGGTAGGAGACAATGAGCAGTTCTTC
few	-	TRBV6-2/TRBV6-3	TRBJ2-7	CASSSGSEQYF	TGTGCCAGCAGCTCAGGGAGCGAGCAGTACTTC
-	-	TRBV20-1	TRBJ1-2	CSAREARNYGYTF	TGCAGTGCTAGAGAGGCGAGGAACTATGGCTACACCTTC
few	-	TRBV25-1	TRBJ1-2	CASSEPGALNYGYTF	TGTGCCAGCAGTGAGCCCGGGGCTCTGAACTATGGCTACACCTTC
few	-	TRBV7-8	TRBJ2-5	CASSLELEGGPQETQYF	TGTGCCAGCAGCTTAGAATTGGAGGGGGGACCACAAGAGACCCAGTACTTC
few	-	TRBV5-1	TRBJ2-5	CASNTGQGETQYF	TGCGCCAGCAATACGGGGCAAGGAGAGACCCAGTACTTC
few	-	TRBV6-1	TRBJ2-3	CASSEPRLGADTQYF	TGTGCCAGCAGTGAACCCAGGCTAGGCGCAGATACGCAGTATTTT
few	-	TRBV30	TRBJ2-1	CAWTWRLEQFF	TGTGCCTGGACCTGGCGGCTTGAGCAGTTCTTC
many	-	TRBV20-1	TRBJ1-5	CSARPGGQNQPQHF	TGCAGTGCTAGACCCGGGGGCCAGAACCAGCCCCAGCATTTT
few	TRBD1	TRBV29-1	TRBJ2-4	CSVARGQGGLAKNIQYF	TGCAGCGTTGCCCGTGGACAGGGGGGACTAGCCAAAAACATTCAGTACTTC
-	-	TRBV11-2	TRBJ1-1	CASSLAGGLYTEAFF	TGTGCCAGCAGCTTAGCTGGGGGGTTATACACTGAAGCTTTCTTT
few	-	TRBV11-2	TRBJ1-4	CASSLDPVGAEKLFF	TGTGCCAGCAGCTTAGATCCGGTAGGGGCAGAAAAACTGTTTTTT
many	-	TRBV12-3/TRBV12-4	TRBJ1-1	CASSYENTEAFF	TGTGCCAGCAGTTACGAAAACACTGAAGCTTTCTTT
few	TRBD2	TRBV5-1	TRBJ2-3	CASSRLAGGFSSTDTQYF	TGCGCCAGCAGCAGACTAGCGGGGGGATTCTCTAGCACAGATACGCAGTATTTT
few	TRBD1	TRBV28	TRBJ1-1	CASSGTVEMNTEAFF	TGTGCCAGCAGTGGGACAGTCGAAATGAACACTGAAGCTTTCTTT
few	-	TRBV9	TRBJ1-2	CASSPKTDSRYGYTF	TGTGCCAGCAGCCCTAAGACCGACTCTCGCTATGGCTACACCTTC
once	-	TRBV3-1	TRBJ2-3	CASSLQGLREDTQYF	TGTGCCAGCAGCCTCCAGGGGCTACGCGAAGATACGCAGTATTTT
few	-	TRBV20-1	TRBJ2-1	CSAFRAVDNEQFF	TGCAGTGCTTTCAGAGCGGTGGACAATGAGCAGTTCTTC
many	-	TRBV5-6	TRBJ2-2	CATSDGTGELFF	TGTGCCACCTCAGATGGGACCGGGGAGCTGTTTTTT
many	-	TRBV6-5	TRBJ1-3	CASSPDNAGNTIYF	TGTGCCAGCAGTCCGGACAATGCGGGAAACACCATATATTTT
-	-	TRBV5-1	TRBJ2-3	CASSMGSEDTQYF	TGCGCCAGCAGCATGGGATCCGAAGATACGCAGTATTTT
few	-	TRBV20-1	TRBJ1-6	CSAAGGGWSYNSPLHF	TGCAGTGCTGCGGGAGGGGGTTGGTCCTATAATTCACCCCTCCACTTT
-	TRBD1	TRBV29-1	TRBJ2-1	CSGQGEGQFF	TGCAGCGGACAGGGGGAGGGGCAGTTCTTC
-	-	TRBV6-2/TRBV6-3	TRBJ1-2	CASSTPGKDGGYTF	TGTGCCAGCAGTACACCAGGGAAGGATGGTGGCTACACCTTC
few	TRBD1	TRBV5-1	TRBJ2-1	CASSFGTGGLEQFF	TGCGCCAGCAGCTTCGGGACAGGAGGCCTTGAGCAGTTCTTC
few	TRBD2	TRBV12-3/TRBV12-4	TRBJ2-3	CASSMRGDTQYF	TGTGCCAGCTCCATGCGGGGGGATACGCAGTATTTT
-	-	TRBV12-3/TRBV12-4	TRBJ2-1	CASSQDSSYNEQFF	TGTGCCAGCAGTCAAGATAGCTCCTACAATGAGCAGTTCTTC